This T cell receptor beta chain was obtained from a study of T cells in localized non-small cell lung cancer. Study-level results: The highest T cell clonality was in uninvolved adjacent lung, above tumor. The appearance of a median roughly 53 of the top 100 tumor clones was seen in adjacent lung. Heterogeneity remains possible, as sequencing covered one tumor region only.

The CDR3 sequence is 11 residues long. V lost 6 bases and J 2 bases, leaving 4 bases between the germline ends. CDR1 and CDR2 from the germline V gene are SNHLY and FYNNEI. As for this clone: As yet, its antigen is unknown.

The method was immunoSEQ multiplex PCR; TCRdb's version includes in-frame clones alone and lacks a portion of them. The sample lists 17,000 or so clones; around nine tenths were seen once. The chain is built from TRBV2 and TRBJ2-5; D uncertain. This TCR was recovered from an older male donor with stage II squamous cell lung carcinoma. Material: peripheral blood, obtained before any cancer treatment. CDR3: CASREQETQYF. The CDR3 DNA reads TGTGCCAGCAGGGAACAAGAGACCCAGTACTTC.